This TCR beta chain was found in a study of early T cells in non-severe SARS-CoV-2 infection. Study as a whole: The chains were unpaired, and the sequenced material was bulk RNA from unsorted whole blood.

With 2 bases clipped from V and 2 bases from J, the junction kept 5 bases outside the gene matches. The CDR3 sequence is 16 residues long. Notes on the study in general: Anti-spike CD8 specificities were favored by VDJdb matching, whose results missed private and CD4 specificities.

This clonotype occurred many times. Antigen: not known. As part of library construction, unique molecular identifiers were attached to individual cDNA molecules. TCRdb used MiXCR to reprocess the 5' RACE reads, holding one entry per CDR3 protein. The sample shows tens of thousands of distinct CDR3 sequences, 8.7% of them seen only once. The sequence came from an adult who was a healthcare worker with PCR-confirmed SARS-CoV-2 infection or an uninfected control (not recorded which). The source was whole blood, collected at baseline. The V gene is TRBV12-3 or TRBV12-4, the J gene TRBJ2-2, with 7 positions matching TRBD2. The CDR3 DNA is TGTGCCAGCAGTTTACGGCGGGGGATTAACACCGGGGAGCTGTTTTTT. This gives the protein CASSLRRGINTGELFF.